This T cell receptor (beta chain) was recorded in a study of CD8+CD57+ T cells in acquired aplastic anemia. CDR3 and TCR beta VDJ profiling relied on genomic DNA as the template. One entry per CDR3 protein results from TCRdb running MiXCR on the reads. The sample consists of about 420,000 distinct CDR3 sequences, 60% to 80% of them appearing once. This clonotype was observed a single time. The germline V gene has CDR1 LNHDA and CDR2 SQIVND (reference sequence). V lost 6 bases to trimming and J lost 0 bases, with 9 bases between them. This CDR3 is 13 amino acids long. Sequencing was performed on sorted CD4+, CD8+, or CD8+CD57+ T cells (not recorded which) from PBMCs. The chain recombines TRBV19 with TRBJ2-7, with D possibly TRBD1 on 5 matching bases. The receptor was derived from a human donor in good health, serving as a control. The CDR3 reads CASSTQVSYEQYF. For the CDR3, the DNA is TGTGCCAGTAGCACACAGGTCTCCTACGAGCAGTACTTC.